Given below is one T cell receptor (beta chain) in context. As processed by the authors: Amplification with reference gene primers provided the estimates of nucleated cell counts. Clones were sequenced by immunoSEQ multiplex PCR, and TCRdb holds only the in-frame ones, with some missing. V and J calls and clone size follow that table, whereas D and trimming were derived from the DNA. The table shows 150,000 to 200,000 clones, with approximately 80% occurring only once. The germline V and J ends were trimmed by 5 bases and 2 bases, with 12 bases remaining between them. The germline V gene encodes CDR1 LNHDA and CDR2 SQIVND (reference sequence). This CDR3 spans 14 amino acids. This sample is drawn from a study of blood T cell repertoires in COVID-19. Study at large: Donors in the United States, Italy and Spain gave samples during acute or convalescent COVID-19.

This receptor was identified in a man over 45 who had recovered from COVID-19. The sample comprised PBMCs or T cells enriched from blood (not recorded which). The chain uses TRBV19 and TRBJ2-5, with D possibly being TRBD2 (7 bases). The CDR3 coding sequence is TGTGCCAGTAGTTGGGGGGGCGCTCAAGAGACCCAGTACTTC. Its translation is CASSWGGAQETQYF.